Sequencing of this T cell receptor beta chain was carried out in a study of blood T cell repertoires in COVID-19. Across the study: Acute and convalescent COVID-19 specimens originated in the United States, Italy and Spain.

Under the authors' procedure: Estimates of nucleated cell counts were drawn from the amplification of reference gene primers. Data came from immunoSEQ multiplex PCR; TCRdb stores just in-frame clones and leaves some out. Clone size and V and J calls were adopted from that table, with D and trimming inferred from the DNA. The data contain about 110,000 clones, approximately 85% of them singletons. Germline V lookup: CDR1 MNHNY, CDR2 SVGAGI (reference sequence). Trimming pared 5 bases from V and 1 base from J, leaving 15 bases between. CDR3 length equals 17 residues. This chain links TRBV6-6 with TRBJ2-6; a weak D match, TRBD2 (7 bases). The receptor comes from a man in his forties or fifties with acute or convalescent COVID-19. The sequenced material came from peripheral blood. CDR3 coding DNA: TGTGCCAGCAGTCCTTGGGGGGGGCGATCTGGGGCCAACGTCCTGACTTTC. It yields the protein CASSPWGGRSGANVLTF.